Following are 10 T cell receptor beta chains from one sample sequenced in a study of T cell responses to AZD1222 COVID-19 vaccine (dated by TCRdb to the early 2020s). The sample's time point label is to be understood as: baseline before first vaccination. The library was built by means of the immunoSEQ multiplex PCR assay. In TCRdb, the immuneACCESS table is reduced to in-frame sequences with V and J assigned. These tables do not hold every clone; where another copy was compared, an unresolved V gene accounts for under half, and the others remain unexplained. The sample profile shows 130,000 to 150,000 clones; 91% of them were found once. The ten largest clones represent around 2.7% of the sample. This sample comprised peripheral blood, obtained on day 0 of AZD1222 vaccination. These receptors were collected from an adult in good health.

This chain connects TRBV28 to TRBJ2-5, with a tentative D call TRBD1 (5 bases). The CDR3 is made up of 14 amino acids. V was trimmed by 6 bases and J by 0 bases, leaving 11 bases between them. CDR1 is MDHEN, CDR2 SYDVKM, per germline. The CDR3 bases are TGTGCCAGCAGGCTCCCCAGGGACCAAGAGACCCAGTACTTC. It specifies CASRLPRDQETQYF.

V gene TRBV28 combines with J gene TRBJ1-5, with D perhaps matching TRBD1 (5 bases). With 1 base removed from V and 2 bases from J, the gap between germline ends came to 12 bases. The CDR3 runs 16 residues. Germline assignment: CDR1 MDHEN and CDR2 SYDVKM. The CDR3 nucleotides are TGTGCCAGCAGTTTATCGGGGGTGTATGGCAATCAGCCCCAGCATTTT. Its protein product is CASSLSGVYGNQPQHF.

V and J are TRBV7-2 and TRBJ2-5, with D hard to call. Germline V gene lookup returns CDR1 SGHTA and CDR2 FQGNSA. CDR3 length equals 13 residues. Trimming took off 5 bases at V and 4 bases at J, with 11 bases between the two ends. The CDR3 spells CASSPLGRETQYF. The CDR3 DNA sequence: TGTGCCAGCAGCCCCCTCGGGCGAGAGACCCAGTACTTC.

In this sample, this clone turned up a few times. The V call is TRBV29-1, the J call TRBJ2-7, with D maybe TRBD1 (5 bases). Trimming took off 4 bases at V and 2 bases at J, with 21 bases between the two ends. This CDR3 comprises 16 residues. CDR1 and CDR2 (germline): SQVTM, ANQGSEA. DNA of the CDR3: TGCAGCGTTGTCCTACAGGTTCGAGGTTCTCCCTACGAGCAGTACTTC. It yields the protein CSVVLQVRGSPYEQYF.

This sequence joins TRBV23-1 and TRBJ2-7; D uncertain. TRBV23-1 is an ORF for which the function is uncertain. The CDR3 has 11 residues. V lost 4 bases to trimming and J lost 3 bases, with 4 bases between them. The CDR3 DNA reads TGCGCCAGCAGTCCAGGCTACGAGCAGTACTTC. It specifies CASSPGYEQYF.

CDR3 nucleotides: TGTGCCAGCAGTTTATTAGCGAGCGGGAACTACGAGCAGTACTTC. Protein sequence: CASSLLASGNYEQYF. The chain recombines TRBV28 with TRBJ2-7; 7 nucleotides align to TRBD2. This CDR3 spans 15 amino acids. Trimming removed 1 base from V and 3 bases from J; junction bases left unmatched: 6. Germline V CDR1 and CDR2: MDHEN, SYDVKM.

CDR3 loop: CASSQEQVWASGVGGEQFF. CDR3 DNA sequence: TGCGCCAGCAGCCAAGAACAGGTTTGGGCTAGCGGGGTTGGGGGAGAGCAGTTCTTC. V is TRBV4-3 and J is TRBJ2-1; TRBD2 matches at 9 bases. Germline V gene lookup returns CDR1 LGHNA and CDR2 YSLEER. V trimming: 0 bases; J trimming: 10 bases; junction bases outside the gene matches: 19. CDR3 length equals 19 residues.

The chain is built from TRBV7-9 and TRBJ2-5; D is possibly TRBD1 or TRBD2 (5 bases each). The germline gives CDR1 SEHNR, CDR2 FQNEAQ (reference sequence). The length of the CDR3 is 15 residues. Between the trimmed V and J ends, which lost 3 bases and 5 bases, there was a span of 16 bases. CDR3 amino acids: CASSFQGELGETQYF. DNA of the CDR3: TGTGCCAGCAGCTTTCAGGGAGAGTTAGGGGAGACCCAGTACTTC.

Worth noting for this clone: A junction boundary mismatches the germline segment, possibly from a read error. The chain combines TRBV6-1 with TRBJ1-5; TRBD1 is a possible D gene (5 bases). Germline CDR1 is MNHNS and CDR2 is SASEGT. The CDR3 has 15 amino acids. The CDR3 DNA is TGTGCCAGCAGCGAAGGAGGGACTTTCAATCAGCCCCAGCATTTT. Protein sequence: CASSEGGTFNQPQHF.

CDR3 DNA sequence: TGTGCCAGCAGCCCGACGGGGGGCGGGGGCCCTAGGTACTTC. This codes for CASSPTGGGGPRYF. The rearrangement uses TRBV14 and TRBJ2-7; possible D gene TRBD2, 7 bases. Germline lookup yields CDR1 SGHDN and CDR2 FVKESK. Trimming left V 4 bases short and J 12 bases short, with 22 bases between. The CDR3 loop spans 14 amino acids.